This TCR beta chain was captured by sequencing in a study of blood T cell repertoires in COVID-19. Whole-study context: The United States, Italy and Spain provided the acute and convalescent COVID-19 samples. In each case, the material was cDNA or gDNA derived from T cells, B-cell-depleted T cells, or PBMCs.

The germline V gene has CDR1 SNHLY and CDR2 FYNNEI. V was cut by 5 bases and J by 1 base, with 19 bases left in between. CDR3 length: 17 amino acids. Authors' processing steps: Amplification with reference gene primers provided the estimates of nucleated cell counts. Clones were sequenced by immunoSEQ multiplex PCR, and TCRdb holds only the in-frame ones, with some missing. That table is the source of V, J and clone size, and D and trimming were worked out from the DNA. The sample has around 140,000 clones, more than 70% seen once. The genes are TRBV2 and TRBJ2-3; D may be TRBD1 (6 bases). Sequences were obtained from peripheral blood. This TCR was sampled from a woman aged 60-75 years with acute or convalescent COVID-19. The CDR3 region has the DNA TGTGCCAGCAGTTTGGGGGCGACGGCAGGAGGCACAGATACGCAGTATTTT. Protein sequence: CASSLGATAGGTDTQYF.